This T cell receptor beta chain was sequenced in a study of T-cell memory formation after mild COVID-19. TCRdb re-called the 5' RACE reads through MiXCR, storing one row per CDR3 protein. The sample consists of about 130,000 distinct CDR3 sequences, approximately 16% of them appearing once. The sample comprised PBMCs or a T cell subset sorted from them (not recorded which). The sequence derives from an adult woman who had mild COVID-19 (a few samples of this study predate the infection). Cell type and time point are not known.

The CDR3 DNA follows: TGCGCCAGCAGCTTGGCTAGTTTGCCAGATACGCAGTATTTT. It is translated as CASSLASLPDTQYF. The genes are TRBV5-1 and TRBJ2-3; D is unresolved. CDR1 is SGHRS and CDR2 is YFSETQ in the germline V gene. The CDR3 has 14 amino acids. The V gene lost 0 bases and the J gene lost 4 bases, with 9 bases spanning the gap. Complete variable domain (other parts from reference TRBV5-1 and TRBJ2-3): KAGVTQTPRYLIKTRGQQVTLSCSPISGHRSVSWYQQTPGQGLQFLFEYFSETQRNKGNFPGRFSGRQFSNSRSEMNVSTLELGDSALYLCASSLASLPDTQYFGPGTRLTVL.